Given below is one T cell receptor beta chain in context. Its specificity is unknown. Per the germline V gene, CDR1 is SGHTA and CDR2 is FQGNSA. The V gene lost 1 base and the J gene lost 8 bases, with 12 bases spanning the gap. The CDR3 runs to 13 residues. The entry originates in a study of glioma-infiltrating T cells after dendritic cell vaccination. The wider study: Glioblastoma patients came from Phase I and II dendritic cell vaccination trials. Autologous tumor lysate was loaded overnight onto monocyte-derived dendritic cells grown about seven days with IL-4 and GM-CSF.

Input was around 2 ug genomic DNA, or all available if less. Assay used: immunoSEQ multiplex PCR; TCRdb lists only in-frame clones, some missing. The data hold more than 85,000 clones, with about 85% observed a single time. Overall study findings and caveats: Longer survival after dendritic cell vaccination followed higher pretreatment TIL content.

The clonotype was recovered from a human donor with glioblastoma. The chain has TRBV7-2 and TRBJ2-7; D is possibly TRBD1 (6 bases). The sequencing used blood, collected before dendritic cell vaccination. For the CDR3, the DNA is TGTGCCAGCAGCTTAGATACAGGGTATAAGCAGTACTTC. Translated: CASSLDTGYKQYF.